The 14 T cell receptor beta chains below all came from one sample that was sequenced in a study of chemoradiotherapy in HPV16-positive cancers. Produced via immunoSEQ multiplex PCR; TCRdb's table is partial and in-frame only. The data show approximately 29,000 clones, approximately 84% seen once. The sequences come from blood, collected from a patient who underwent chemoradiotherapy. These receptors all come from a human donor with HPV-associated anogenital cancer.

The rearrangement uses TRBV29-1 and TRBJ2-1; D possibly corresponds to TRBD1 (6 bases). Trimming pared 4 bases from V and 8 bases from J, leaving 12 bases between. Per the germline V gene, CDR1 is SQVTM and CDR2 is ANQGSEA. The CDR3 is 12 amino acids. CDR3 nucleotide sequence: TGCAGCGTTGGGCCATCAGGGGATGAGCAGTTCTTC. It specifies CSVGPSGDEQFF.

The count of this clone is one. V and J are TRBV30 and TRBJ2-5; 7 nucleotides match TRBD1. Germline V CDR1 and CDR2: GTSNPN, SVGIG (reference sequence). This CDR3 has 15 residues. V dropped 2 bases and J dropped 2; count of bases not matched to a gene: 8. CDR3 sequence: CAWSKGAKFQETQYF. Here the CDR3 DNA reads TGTGCCTGGAGTAAGGGGGCGAAATTTCAAGAGACCCAGTACTTC.

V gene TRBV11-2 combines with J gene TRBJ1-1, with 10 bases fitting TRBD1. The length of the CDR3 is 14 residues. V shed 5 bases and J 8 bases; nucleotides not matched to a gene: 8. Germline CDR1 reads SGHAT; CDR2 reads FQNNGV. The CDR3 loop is CASSDRDRGPEAFF. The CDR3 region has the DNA TGTGCCAGCAGCGACCGGGACAGGGGTCCCGAAGCTTTCTTT.

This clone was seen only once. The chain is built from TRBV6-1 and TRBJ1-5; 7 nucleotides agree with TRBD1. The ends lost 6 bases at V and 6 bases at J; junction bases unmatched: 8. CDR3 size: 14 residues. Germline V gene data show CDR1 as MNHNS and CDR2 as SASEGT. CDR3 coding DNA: TGTGCCAGCAGGACAAGGGGGCTAGGTCAGCCCCAGCATTTT. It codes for CASRTRGLGQPQHF.

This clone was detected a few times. CDR3 DNA: TGTGCCTGGGCTCCCCCCCAGGGGAATTCACCCCTCCACTTT. This translates into CAWAPPQGNSPLHF. This sequence joins TRBV30 and TRBJ1-6; weak D call: TRBD1 (6 bases). V was clipped by 5 bases and J by 7 bases, with 15 bases between them. The CDR3 is made up of 14 amino acids. From germline, CDR1 is GTSNPN and CDR2 SVGIG (reference sequence).

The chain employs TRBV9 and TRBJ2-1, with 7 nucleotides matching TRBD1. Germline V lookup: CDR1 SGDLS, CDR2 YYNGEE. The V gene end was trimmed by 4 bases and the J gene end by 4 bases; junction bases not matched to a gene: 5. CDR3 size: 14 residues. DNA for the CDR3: TGTGCCAGCAGCTCCGGGACAGTATACAATGAGCAGTTCTTC. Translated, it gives CASSSGTVYNEQFF.

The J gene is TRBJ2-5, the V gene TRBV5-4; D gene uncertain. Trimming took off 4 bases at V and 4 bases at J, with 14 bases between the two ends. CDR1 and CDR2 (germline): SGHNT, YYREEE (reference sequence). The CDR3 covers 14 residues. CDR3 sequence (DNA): TGTGCCAGCAGCCCCTCAAGTCGGGCAGAGACCCAGTACTTC. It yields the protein CASSPSSRAETQYF.

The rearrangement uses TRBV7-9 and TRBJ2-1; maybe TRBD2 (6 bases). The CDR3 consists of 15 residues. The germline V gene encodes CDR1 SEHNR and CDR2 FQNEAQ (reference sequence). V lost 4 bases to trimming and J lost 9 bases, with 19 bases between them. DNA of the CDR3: TGTGCCAGCAGCTATCGACTAGATTGGAAGGGTGAGCAGTTCTTC. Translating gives CASSYRLDWKGEQFF.

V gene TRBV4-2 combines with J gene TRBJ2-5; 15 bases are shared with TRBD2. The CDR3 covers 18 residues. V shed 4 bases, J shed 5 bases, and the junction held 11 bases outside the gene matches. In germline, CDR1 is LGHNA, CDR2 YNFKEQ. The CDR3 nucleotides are TGTGCCAGCAGCCGAACCAGGACTAGCGGGGGGGCATCGGAGACCCAGTACTTC. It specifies CASSRTRTSGGASETQYF.

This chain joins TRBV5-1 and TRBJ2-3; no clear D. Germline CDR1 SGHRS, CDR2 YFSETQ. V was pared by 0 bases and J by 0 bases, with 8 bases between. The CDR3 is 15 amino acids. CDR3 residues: CASSLDPRSTDTQYF. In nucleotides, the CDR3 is TGCGCCAGCAGCTTGGACCCTAGGAGCACAGATACGCAGTATTTT.

In nucleotides, the CDR3 is TGTGCCAGCAGCTTCGACGGGGGGCTCTACAATGAGCAGTTCTTC. Translation: CASSFDGGLYNEQFF. This sequence joins TRBV7-2 and TRBJ2-1; D is possibly TRBD2 (7 bases). V was shortened by 3 bases and J by 3 bases, with 12 bases between the two germline ends. CDR3 length: 15 residues. From germline, CDR1 is SGHTA and CDR2 FQGNSA.

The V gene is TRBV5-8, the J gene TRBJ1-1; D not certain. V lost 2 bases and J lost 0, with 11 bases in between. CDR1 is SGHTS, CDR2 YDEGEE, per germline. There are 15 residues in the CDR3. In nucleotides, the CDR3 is TGTGCCAGCAGCTTCGGGGTAAGGGTGAACACTGAAGCTTTCTTT. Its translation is CASSFGVRVNTEAFF.

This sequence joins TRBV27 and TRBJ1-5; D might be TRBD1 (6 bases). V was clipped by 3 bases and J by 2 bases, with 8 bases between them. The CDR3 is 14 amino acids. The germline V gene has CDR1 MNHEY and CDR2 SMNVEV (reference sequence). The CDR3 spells CASSFRGGNQPQHF. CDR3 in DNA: TGTGCCAGCAGTTTCAGGGGAGGCAATCAGCCCCAGCATTTT.

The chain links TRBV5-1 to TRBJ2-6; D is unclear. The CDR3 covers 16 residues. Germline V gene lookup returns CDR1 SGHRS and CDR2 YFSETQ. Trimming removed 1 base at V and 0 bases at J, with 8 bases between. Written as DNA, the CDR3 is TGCGCCAGCAGCTTGTTGGGGTCCTCTGGGGCCAACGTCCTGACTTTC. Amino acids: CASSLLGSSGANVLTF. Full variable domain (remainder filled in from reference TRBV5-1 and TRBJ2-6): KAGVTQTPRYLIKTRGQQVTLSCSPISGHRSVSWYQQTPGQGLQFLFEYFSETQRNKGNFPGRFSGRQFSNSRSEMNVSTLELGDSALYLCASSLLGSSGANVLTFGAGSRLTVL.